These T cell receptor beta chains were read from a single sample in a study of blood T cell repertoires in COVID-19. Here immunoSEQ multiplex PCR was the method, and the copy in TCRdb shows in-frame clones only, minus some. This table holds more than 85,000 clones, around 74% found once. Source material: peripheral blood. These receptors all come from a woman aged 55-70 years with acute or convalescent COVID-19. The CDR3 runs from the conserved cysteine through the conserved F or W. A D gene is named only where the DNA matches it firmly. Size is stated for part of the rows, as once, few or many counts, or as a class when the clone is expanded.

d_gene,abundance,v_gene,j_gene,CDR3aa,CDR3nt
-,-,TRBV4-2,TRBJ1-1,CASSQGTEKNTEAFF,TGTGCCAGCAGCCAAGGGACAGAAAAGAACACTGAAGCTTTCTTT
TRBD2,-,TRBV24-1,TRBJ2-1,CATSVKASGGNEQFF,TGTGCCACCAGTGTTAAGGCTAGCGGGGGGAATGAGCAGTTCTTC
-,few,TRBV5-1,TRBJ2-2,CASSLEQNTGELFF,TGCGCCAGCAGCTTGGAGCAGAACACCGGGGAGCTGTTTTTT
-,once,TRBV3-1/TRBV3-2,TRBJ2-7,CASSQEAYYEQYF,TGTGCCAGCAGCCAGGAGGCCTACTACGAGCAGTACTTC
TRBD1,-,TRBV11-2,TRBJ1-2,CASSLIGQGGGYTF,TGTGCCAGCAGCTTAATAGGACAGGGCGGCGGCTACACCTTC
TRBD1,few,TRBV5-1,TRBJ2-3,CASSLANVGGLDTQYF,TGCGCCAGCAGCTTGGCCAACGTAGGGGGCCTAGATACGCAGTATTTT
-,-,TRBV4-1,TRBJ1-3,CASSRGQPSGNTIYF,TGCGCCAGCAGCCGAGGACAGCCCTCTGGAAACACCATATATTTT
TRBD1,-,TRBV29-1,TRBJ2-5,CSVDYGYRGFQETQYF,TGCAGCGTTGATTATGGATACAGGGGGTTCCAAGAGACCCAGTACTTC
TRBD2,-,TRBV6-6,TRBJ2-1,CATSGNKGLAGYNSYNEQFF,TGTGCCACCAGCGGGAATAAAGGACTAGCGGGGTATAACTCCTACAATGAGCAGTTCTTC
TRBD1,-,TRBV14,TRBJ1-6,CASSTRGNSPLHF,TGTGCCAGCAGCACCAGGGGGAATTCACCCCTCCACTTT
-,few,TRBV21-1,TRBJ2-1,CASSKEGQVRGILVF,TGTGCCAGCAGCAAAGAGGGACAGGTGAGAGGGATTTTGGTCTTC
-,-,TRBV1,TRBJ2-7,CTSRMQTGYISYEQYF,TGCACCAGCAGGATGCAAACAGGGTATATTTCCTACGAGCAGTACTTC
-,-,TRBV12-5,TRBJ1-1,CASGLVPRLDTEAFF,TGTGCTAGTGGTTTGGTACCCAGGCTCGACACTGAAGCTTTCTTT
TRBD2,-,TRBV19,TRBJ2-3,CASSIGTSGVADTQYF,TGTGCCAGTAGTATCGGGACTAGCGGGGTAGCAGATACGCAGTATTTT
-,-,TRBV18,TRBJ1-1,CASSPFQGNAFF,TGTGCCAGCTCACCGTTCCAGGGTAATGCTTTCTTT
TRBD2,many,TRBV4-1,TRBJ2-7,CASSQISLGLATYEQYF,TGCGCCAGCAGCCAAATATCGCTGGGACTAGCGACCTACGAGCAGTACTTC
-,-,TRBV6-5,TRBJ1-2,CASSSRTAGDYGYTF,TGTGCCAGCAGTTCCCGGACAGCAGGTGACTATGGCTACACCTTC